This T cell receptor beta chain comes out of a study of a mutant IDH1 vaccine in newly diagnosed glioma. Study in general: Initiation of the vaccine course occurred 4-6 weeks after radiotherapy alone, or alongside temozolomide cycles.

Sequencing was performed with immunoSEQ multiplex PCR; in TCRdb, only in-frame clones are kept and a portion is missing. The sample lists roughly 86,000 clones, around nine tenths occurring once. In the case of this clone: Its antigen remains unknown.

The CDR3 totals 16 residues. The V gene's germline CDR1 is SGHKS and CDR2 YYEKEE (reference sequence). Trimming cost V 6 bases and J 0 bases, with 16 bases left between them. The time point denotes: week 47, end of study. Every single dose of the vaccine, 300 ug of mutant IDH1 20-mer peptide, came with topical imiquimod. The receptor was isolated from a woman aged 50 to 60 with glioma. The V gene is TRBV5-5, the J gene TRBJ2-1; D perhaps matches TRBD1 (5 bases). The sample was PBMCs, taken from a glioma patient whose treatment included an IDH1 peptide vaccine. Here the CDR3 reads CASTDLGQSSYNEQFF. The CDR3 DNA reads TGTGCCAGCACCGACTTGGGGCAAAGCTCCTACAATGAGCAGTTCTTC. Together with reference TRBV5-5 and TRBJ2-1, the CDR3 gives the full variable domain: DAGVTQSPTHLIKTRGQQVTLRCSPISGHKSVSWYQQVLGQGPQFIFQYYEKEERGRGNFPDRFSARQFPNYSSELNVNALLLGDSALYLCASTDLGQSSYNEQFFGPGTRLTVL.